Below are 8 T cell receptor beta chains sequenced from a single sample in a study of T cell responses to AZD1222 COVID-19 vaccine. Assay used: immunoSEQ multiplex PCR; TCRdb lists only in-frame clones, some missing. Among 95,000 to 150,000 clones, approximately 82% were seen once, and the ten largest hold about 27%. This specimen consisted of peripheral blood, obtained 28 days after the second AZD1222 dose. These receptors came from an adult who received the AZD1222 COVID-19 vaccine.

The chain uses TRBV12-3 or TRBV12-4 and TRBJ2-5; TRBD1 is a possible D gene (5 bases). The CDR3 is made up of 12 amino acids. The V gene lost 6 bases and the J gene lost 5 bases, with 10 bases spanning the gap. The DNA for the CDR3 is TGTGCCAGCAGCCCCAGGGTGGAGACCCAGTACTTC. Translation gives CASSPRVETQYF.

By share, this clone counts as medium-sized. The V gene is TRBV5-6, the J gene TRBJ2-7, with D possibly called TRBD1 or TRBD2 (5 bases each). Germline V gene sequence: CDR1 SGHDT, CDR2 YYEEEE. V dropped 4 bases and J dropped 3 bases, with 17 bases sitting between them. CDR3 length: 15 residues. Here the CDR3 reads CASSLRGPVGYEQYF. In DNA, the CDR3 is TGTGCCAGCAGCCTCCGGGGACCGGTGGGCTACGAGCAGTACTTC.

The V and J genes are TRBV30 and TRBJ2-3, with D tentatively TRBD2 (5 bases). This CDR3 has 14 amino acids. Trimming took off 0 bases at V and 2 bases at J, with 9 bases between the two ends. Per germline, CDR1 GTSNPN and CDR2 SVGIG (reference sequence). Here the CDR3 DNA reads TGTGCCTGGAGTGTCGGACTTTCCACAGATACGCAGTATTTT. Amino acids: CAWSVGLSTDTQYF.

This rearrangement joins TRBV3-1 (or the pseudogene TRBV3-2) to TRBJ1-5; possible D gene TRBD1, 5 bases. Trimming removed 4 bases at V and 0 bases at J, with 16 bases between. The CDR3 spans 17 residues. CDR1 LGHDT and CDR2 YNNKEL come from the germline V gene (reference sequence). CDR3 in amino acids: CASSRRSADSSNQPQHF. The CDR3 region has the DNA TGTGCCAGCAGCCGAAGATCTGCCGACAGTAGCAATCAGCCCCAGCATTTT.

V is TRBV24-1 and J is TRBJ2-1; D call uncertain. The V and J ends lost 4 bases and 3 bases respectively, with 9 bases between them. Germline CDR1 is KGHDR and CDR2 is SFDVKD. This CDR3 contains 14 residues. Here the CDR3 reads CATSDINFYNEQFF. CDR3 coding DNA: TGTGCCACCAGTGACATTAACTTCTACAATGAGCAGTTCTTC.

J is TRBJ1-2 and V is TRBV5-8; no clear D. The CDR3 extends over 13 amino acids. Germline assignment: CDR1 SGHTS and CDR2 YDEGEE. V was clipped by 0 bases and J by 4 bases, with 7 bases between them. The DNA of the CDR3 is TGTGCCAGCAGCTTGGGTCCCCCCTATGGCTACACCTTC. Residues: CASSLGPPYGYTF.

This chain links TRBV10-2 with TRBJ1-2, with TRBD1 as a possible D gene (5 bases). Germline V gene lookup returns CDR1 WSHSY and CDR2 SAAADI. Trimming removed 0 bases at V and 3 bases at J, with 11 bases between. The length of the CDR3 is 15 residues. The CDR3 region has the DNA TGCGCCAGCAGTGAGTCGAAACAGGATTACTATGGCTACACCTTC. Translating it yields CASSESKQDYYGYTF.

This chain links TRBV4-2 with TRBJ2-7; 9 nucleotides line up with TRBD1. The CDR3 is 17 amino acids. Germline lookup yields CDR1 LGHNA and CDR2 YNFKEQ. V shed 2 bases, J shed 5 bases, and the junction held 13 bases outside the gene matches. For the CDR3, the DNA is TGTGCCAGCAGCCAACCTGCCGGGGGGACAGGGAACAACGAGCAGTACTTC. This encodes CASSQPAGGTGNNEQYF.